This TCR beta chain was sequenced in a study of graft-versus-host responses after intestinal transplantation. CDR3 size: 14 residues. Germline CDR1 MRHNA, CDR2 SNTAGT. Trimming shortened V by 0 bases and J by 2 bases, and 6 bases separated the two germline ends. This clone has a handful of counts. Its antigen is unknown. Other nucleotide sequences from this sample produce the same CDR3. Sequencing used immunoSEQ multiplex PCR; TCRdb keeps in-frame clones, though not all of them. The sample contains roughly 80,000 clones, about nine tenths of which appear only once. Specimen: unstimulated CD8+ T cells sorted from spleen or lymph node cells, collected before transplant. The origin of this receptor is a human donor who was the organ donor for an intestinal transplant. This chain connects TRBV6-4 to TRBJ2-3; D uncertain. CDR3 nucleotides: TGTGCCAGCAGTGACTCCTCCTCCACAGATACGCAGTATTTT. Protein product: CASSDSSSTDTQYF.